This TCR beta chain is drawn from a study of blood T cell repertoires in COVID-19. Assay used: immunoSEQ multiplex PCR; TCRdb lists only in-frame clones, some missing. Altogether 260,000 or so clones are present, under 90% being singletons, with the ten largest covering around 15%. CDR1 is MNHNY and CDR2 is SVGAGI in the germline V gene (reference sequence). V dropped 10 bases and J dropped 4 bases, with 25 bases sitting between them. The CDR3 covers 16 residues. The clonotype originates from a man aged 18 to 29 who had recovered from COVID-19. The rearrangement joins TRBV6-6 to TRBJ1-2; TRBD1 is a possible D gene (5 bases). The sample consisted of PBMCs or T cells enriched from blood (not recorded which). The DNA for the CDR3 is TGTGCCACCAAGGGTAGTAACAGGCCGCGAGGCTATGGCTACACCTTC. Translated, it gives CATKGSNRPRGYGYTF.